These 20 T cell receptor beta chains share one sample of origin, sequenced in a study of shared clonotypes between healthy human individuals. Measured with immunoSEQ multiplex PCR; TCRdb has only the in-frame clones, and not every one. The sample includes under 2.5 million clones, around 92% of them seen just once. Sequencing was performed on naive CD4+ T cells from PBMCs. The subset is: CD45RA+ positively selected. These receptors were collected from a man aged 18-30 years in good health. Some clones in this sample may be carry-over from other donors' samples.

About this clone itself: The same CDR3 can be traced to other DNA sequences in this sample. The chain has TRBV6-5 and TRBJ1-2; maybe TRBD1 (5 bases). V lost 2 bases, J lost 8 bases, and 12 bases lay in between. This CDR3 is built from 13 residues. Germline V gene lookup returns CDR1 MNHEY and CDR2 SVGAGI. CDR3 sequence (DNA): TGTGCCAGCAGTTACCCGGGGGGAAACGGCTACACCTTC. This gives the protein CASSYPGGNGYTF.

The chain links TRBV28 to TRBJ2-7; 7 bases line up with TRBD1. Trimming at V came to 6 bases and at J to 0 bases, leaving 14 bases not matched to a gene. Germline CDR1 reads MDHEN; CDR2 reads SYDVKM. The CDR3 length is 17 residues. As DNA, the CDR3 is TGTGCCAGCAGCCCCCCGGGACAGAAGACCCCCTCCTACGAGCAGTACTTC. It translates to CASSPPGQKTPSYEQYF.

In regard to this clone: This sample includes further DNA sequences coding for the same CDR3. The chain combines TRBV18 with TRBJ1-1; no clear D gene. CDR1 and CDR2 (germline): KGHSH, LQKENI. The CDR3 is made up of 13 amino acids. V lost 3 bases, J lost 1 base, and 6 bases lay in between. CDR3 amino acids: CASSPDKNTEAFF. In DNA form, the CDR3 reads TGTGCCAGCTCACCTGACAAGAACACTGAAGCTTTCTTT.

The chain links TRBV6-5 to TRBJ1-2, with TRBD1 matching over 9 bases. CDR1 and CDR2 (germline): MNHEY, SVGAGI. CDR3 length: 16 residues. V gave up 0 bases and J gave up 4 bases; unmatched junction bases: 6. Here the CDR3 reads CASSYSNRGQSYGYTF. CDR3 DNA: TGTGCCAGCAGTTACTCCAACAGGGGGCAATCCTATGGCTACACCTTC.

The V and J genes are TRBV5-4 and TRBJ2-1; no definite D call. V dropped 1 base and J dropped 11 bases, with 13 bases sitting between them. Looked up from germline, CDR1 is SGHNT and CDR2 is YYREEE (reference sequence). This CDR3 spans 13 amino acids. CDR3 sequence (DNA): TGTGCCAGCAGCTTGTTTGAGGTTAAAAAGCAGTTCTTC. Encoded protein: CASSLFEVKKQFF.

The rearrangement links TRBV6-6 to TRBJ2-7; possibly TRBD1 for D (6 bases). V was cut by 5 bases and J by 7 bases, with 15 bases left in between. The CDR3 contains 13 residues. The V gene's germline CDR1 is MNHNY and CDR2 SVGAGI (reference sequence). CDR3 protein: CASSRQATGEQYF. The CDR3 DNA follows: TGTGCCAGCAGTCGACAGGCCACTGGGGAGCAGTACTTC.

The chain has TRBV5-1 and TRBJ1-4; TRBD1 might be the D (6 bases). The length of the CDR3 is 16 residues. Trimming pared 0 bases from V and 4 bases from J, leaving 13 bases between. Germline CDR1 is SGHRS and CDR2 is YFSETQ. CDR3 protein: CASSLAWQGINEKLFF. In nucleotides, the CDR3 is TGCGCCAGCAGCTTGGCCTGGCAGGGGATTAATGAAAAACTGTTTTTT.

The rearrangement uses TRBV19 and TRBJ1-2, with D unclear. CDR1 and CDR2 (germline): LNHDA, SQIVND (reference sequence). V lost 3 bases and J 3 bases, leaving 20 bases between the germline ends. The CDR3 sequence is 17 residues long. The CDR3 DNA sequence: TGTGCCAGTAGTATTACGGTCCGACCCTCTCCTTACTATGGCTACACCTTC. As protein: CASSITVRPSPYYGYTF.

This clone was seen only once. The chain carries TRBV11-2 and TRBJ1-2; TRBD1 matches at 11 bases. CDR3 length equals 18 residues. J lost 5 bases, V lost 5 bases, and 16 bases had no gene match. The germline V gene encodes CDR1 SGHAT and CDR2 FQNNGV. CDR3 nucleotides: TGTGCCAGCAGCCTACAAAACTCCGGGACAGGGGGTCGGTATGGCTACACCTTC. Translating it yields CASSLQNSGTGGRYGYTF.

This chain connects TRBV28 to TRBJ1-2; D is possibly TRBD1 (5 bases). The CDR3 covers 14 residues. V gave up 7 bases and J gave up 3 bases, with 15 bases separating them. Per the germline V gene, CDR1 is MDHEN and CDR2 is SYDVKM. The CDR3 DNA is TGTGCCAGCACTCAATTCGGCAGGGACTATGGCTACACCTTC. Its translation is CASTQFGRDYGYTF.

The chain has TRBV6-4 and TRBJ2-1; the D gene is possibly TRBD2 (6 bases). The ends were cut back, 4 bases at V and 9 bases at J, with 13 bases in the middle. This CDR3 spans 13 amino acids. Germline CDR1 is MRHNA and CDR2 is SNTAGT. The DNA of the CDR3 is TGTGCCAGCAGTGCCTCGACTAGTAGTGAGCAGTTCTTC. Its translation is CASSASTSSEQFF.

The J gene is TRBJ2-2, the V gene TRBV5-1; TRBD1 agrees at 9 bases. Germline V gene sequence: CDR1 SGHRS, CDR2 YFSETQ. V was clipped by 1 base and J by 0 bases; unmatched bases: 1. The CDR3 runs 16 residues. The CDR3 loop reads CASSLRDRANTGELFF. For the CDR3, the DNA is TGCGCCAGCAGCTTGCGGGACAGGGCGAACACCGGGGAGCTGTTTTTT. The variable domain in full, with the rest retrieved from reference TRBV5-1 and TRBJ2-2, is KAGVTQTPRYLIKTRGQQVTLSCSPISGHRSVSWYQQTPGQGLQFLFEYFSETQRNKGNFPGRFSGRQFSNSRSEMNVSTLELGDSALYLCASSLRDRANTGELFFGEGSRLTVL.

The chain employs TRBV11-1 and TRBJ2-7; either TRBD1 or TRBD2 may supply D (5 bases each). Germline-derived CDR1 and CDR2 are SGHAT and FQDESV (reference sequence). With 3 bases removed from V and 2 bases from J, the gap between germline ends came to 14 bases. The length of the CDR3 is 15 residues. CDR3 coding DNA: TGTGCCAGCAGCTTCTCGGGACGCCCGGCCTACGAGCAGTACTTC. This codes for CASSFSGRPAYEQYF.

For this clone: This specimen includes other DNA sequences encoding the same CDR3. V gene TRBV7-3 combines with J gene TRBJ2-7; D tentatively reads TRBD1 or TRBD2 (5 bases each). This CDR3 is 14 amino acids long. Trimming pared 1 base from V and 0 bases from J, leaving 7 bases between. Germline CDR1 SGHTA, CDR2 FQGTGA. The CDR3 bases are TGTGCCAGCAGCTTAATTGGGGGCTCCTACGAGCAGTACTTC. This sequence encodes CASSLIGGSYEQYF. Variable domain in full (rest from reference TRBV7-3 and TRBJ2-7): GAGVSQTPSNKVTEKGKYVELRCDPISGHTALYWYRQSLGQGPEFLIYFQGTGAADDSGLPNDRFFAVRPEGSVSTLKIQRTERGDSAVYLCASSLIGGSYEQYFGPGTRLTVT.

V is TRBV27 and J is TRBJ2-7, with D perhaps matching TRBD1 (5 bases). This CDR3 is 13 amino acids long. Germline V gene sequence: CDR1 MNHEY, CDR2 SMNVEV (reference sequence). Trimming cost V 5 bases and J 4 bases, with 12 bases left between them. CDR3 nucleotide sequence: TGTGCCAGCAGTCAACTTCAGGGTTACGAGCAGTACTTC. Its translation: CASSQLQGYEQYF.

This clone was seen once. The chain is built from TRBV6-1 and TRBJ1-2; D unclear. V was cut by 9 bases and J by 3 bases, with 11 bases left in between. This CDR3 contains 12 residues. CDR1 is MNHNS and CDR2 is SASEGT in the germline V gene. The CDR3 nucleotides are TGTGCCAGAATTCAGAGGGACTATGGCTACACCTTC. It encodes CARIQRDYGYTF.

This clone has just one count. The V and J genes are TRBV7-9 and TRBJ2-1; 8 bases line up with TRBD2. The trim removed 1 base at V and 9 bases at J, leaving 5 bases unmatched. CDR1 and CDR2 from the germline V gene are SEHNR and FQNEAQ (reference sequence). There are 14 residues in the CDR3. CDR3 nucleotide sequence: TGTGCCAGCAGCTTAGATAGTAGCGGGATTGAGCAGTTCTTC. Amino acid sequence: CASSLDSSGIEQFF.

The sample holds a few counts of this clone. In DNA form, the CDR3 reads TGTGCCAGTAGTATTGGGACAGGAACCAATCAGCCCCAGCATTTT. It translates to CASSIGTGTNQPQHF. J is TRBJ1-5 and V is TRBV19, with 8 nucleotides matching TRBD1. The V and J ends lost 3 bases and 3 bases, in that order; junction bases with no gene match: 4. CDR3 length: 15 residues. The germline V gene has CDR1 LNHDA and CDR2 SQIVND (reference sequence).

The rearrangement uses TRBV7-9 and TRBJ1-1, with D possibly matching TRBD1 (5 bases). In germline, CDR1 is SEHNR, CDR2 FQNEAQ (reference sequence). Trimming took 4 bases from V and 1 from J, leaving 10 bases between them. The CDR3 is made up of 14 amino acids. CDR3 DNA sequence: TGTGCCAGCAGCTCCGGGGCCCAGAACACTGAAGCTTTCTTT. Its protein is CASSSGAQNTEAFF. Drawing the rest from reference TRBV7-9 and TRBJ1-1, the complete variable domain is DTGVSQNPRHKITKRGQNVTFRCDPISEHNRLYWYRQTLGQGPEFLTYFQNEAQLEKSRLLSDRFSAERPKGSFSTLEIQRTEQGDSAMYLCASSSGAQNTEAFFGQGTRLTVV.

This sequence joins TRBV2 and TRBJ2-3; D perhaps matches TRBD2 (5 bases). The CDR3 is made up of 14 amino acids. Germline assignment: CDR1 SNHLY and CDR2 FYNNEI. V lost 5 bases to trimming and J lost 3 bases, with 12 bases between them. The CDR3 DNA reads as TGTGCCAGCAGTAGGGAGATAGTAACAGATACGCAGTATTTT. Its translation: CASSREIVTDTQYF.